What follows are 5 T cell receptor beta chains derived from one specimen sequenced in a study of CD8 T cells in ankylosing spondylitis. Each CDR3 protein is one row after TCRdb ran MiXCR on the 5' RACE reads. The table has about 320,000 distinct CDR3 sequences, 11% seen once; the top ten hold roughly 9.5%. What was sequenced was blood, either unsorted or a sorted T cell fraction (not recorded which). These receptors were collected from a female donor with ankylosing spondylitis or in good health (not recorded which).

This clonotype has ten or more counts. This rearrangement joins TRBV6-5 to TRBJ1-5; D is unresolved. This CDR3 is built from 14 residues. Germline CDR1 is MNHEY and CDR2 is SVGAGI. V gave up 2 bases and J gave up 4 bases, with 9 bases separating them. For the CDR3, the DNA is TGTGCCAGCAGTTACAAGGCCGTTAATCAGCCCCAGCATTTT. Translated, it gives CASSYKAVNQPQHF.

This clonotype was picked up many times. The chain links TRBV2 to TRBJ2-2; D perhaps matches TRBD1 (6 bases). Germline CDR1 reads SNHLY; CDR2 reads FYNNEI. The length of the CDR3 is 15 residues. The V and J ends lost 8 bases and 2 bases respectively, with 15 bases between them. The DNA of the CDR3 is TGTGCCAGCCTATCGGACAGCTTTAACACCGGGGAGCTGTTTTTT. Translation gives CASLSDSFNTGELFF. Full variable domain (remainder filled in from reference TRBV2 and TRBJ2-2): EPEVTQTPSHQVTQMGQEVILRCVPISNHLYFYWYRQILGQKVEFLVSFYNNEISEKSEIFDDQFSVERPDGSNFTLKIRSTKLEDSAMYFCASLSDSFNTGELFFGEGSRLTVL.

This clonotype came up many times. J is TRBJ2-1 and V is TRBV20-1, with D possibly being TRBD2 (5 bases). Looked up from germline, CDR1 is DFQATT and CDR2 is SNEGSKA (reference sequence). The CDR3 consists of 14 residues. The germline V and J ends were trimmed by 1 base and 9 bases, with 16 bases remaining between them. The CDR3 nucleotides are TGCAGTGCTAGAGTCAGTGTAGGCAGCGGTGAGCAGTTCTTC. It yields the protein CSARVSVGSGEQFF.

The table lists this clonotype with many counts. Here the CDR3 DNA reads TGCGCCAGCAGCCGTACGACAGGGGATGGACAGCCCCAGCATTTT. It specifies CASSRTTGDGQPQHF. V usage is TRBV4-3 and J usage is TRBJ1-5; 8 nucleotides match TRBD1. The CDR3 contains 15 residues. Germline loops: CDR1 LGHNA, CDR2 YSLEER. Trimming removed 4 bases from V and 7 bases from J; junction bases left unmatched: 9.

This clonotype has more than one count but fewer than ten. The chain carries TRBV20-1 and TRBJ2-4, with a possible D match to TRBD2 (5 bases). In germline, CDR1 is DFQATT, CDR2 SNEGSKA (reference sequence). V was shortened by 4 bases and J by 5 bases, with 21 bases between the two germline ends. The CDR3 sequence is 16 residues long. This chain's CDR3 is CSATAFSGKGENIQYF. CDR3 DNA sequence: TGCAGTGCTACCGCCTTCTCGGGGAAGGGCGAAAACATTCAGTACTTC.